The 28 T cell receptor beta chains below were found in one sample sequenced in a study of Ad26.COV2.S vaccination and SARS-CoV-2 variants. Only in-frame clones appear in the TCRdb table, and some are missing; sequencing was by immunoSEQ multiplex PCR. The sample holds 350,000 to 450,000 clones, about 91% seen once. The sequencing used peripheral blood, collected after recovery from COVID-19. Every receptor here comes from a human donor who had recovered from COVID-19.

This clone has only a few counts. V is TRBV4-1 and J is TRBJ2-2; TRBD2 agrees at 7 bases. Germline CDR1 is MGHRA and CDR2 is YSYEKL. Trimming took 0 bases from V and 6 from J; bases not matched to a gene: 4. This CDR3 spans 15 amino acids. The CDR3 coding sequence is TGCGCCAGCAGCCAAGAGCGGGGGTTGGCCGGGGAGCTGTTTTTT. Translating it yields CASSQERGLAGELFF.

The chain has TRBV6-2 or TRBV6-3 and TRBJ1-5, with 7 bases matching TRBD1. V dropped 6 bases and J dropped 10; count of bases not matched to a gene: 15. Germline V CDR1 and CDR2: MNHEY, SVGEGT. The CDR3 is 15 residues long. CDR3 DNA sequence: TGTGCCAGCAGCTGGGACAGAGCCTCCAATAAACCCCAGCATTTT. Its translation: CASSWDRASNKPQHF.

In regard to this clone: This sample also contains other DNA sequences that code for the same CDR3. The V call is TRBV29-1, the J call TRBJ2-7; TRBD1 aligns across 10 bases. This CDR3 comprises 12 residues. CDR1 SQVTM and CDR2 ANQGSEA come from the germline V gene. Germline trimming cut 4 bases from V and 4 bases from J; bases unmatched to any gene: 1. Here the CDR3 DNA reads TGCAGCGTTGGACAGGGGGCATACGAGCAGTACTTC. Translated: CSVGQGAYEQYF.

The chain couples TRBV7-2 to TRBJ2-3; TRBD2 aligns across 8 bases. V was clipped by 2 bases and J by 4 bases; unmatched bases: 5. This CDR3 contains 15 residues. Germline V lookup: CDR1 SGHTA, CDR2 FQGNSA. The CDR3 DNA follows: TGTGCCAGCAGCTTACGCGGGGGGAGCGCAGATACGCAGTATTTT. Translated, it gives CASSLRGGSADTQYF.

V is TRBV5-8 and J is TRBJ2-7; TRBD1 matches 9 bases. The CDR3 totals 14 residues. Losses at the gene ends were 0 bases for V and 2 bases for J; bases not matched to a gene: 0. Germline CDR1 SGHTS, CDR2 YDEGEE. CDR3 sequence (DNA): TGTGCCAGCAGCTTGGGACAGGGGGCCTACGAGCAGTACTTC. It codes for CASSLGQGAYEQYF.

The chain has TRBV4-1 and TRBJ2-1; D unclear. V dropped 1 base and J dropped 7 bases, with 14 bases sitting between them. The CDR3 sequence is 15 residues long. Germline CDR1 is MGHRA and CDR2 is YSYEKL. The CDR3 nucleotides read TGCGCCAGCAGCCAAGTCGGCCAGAGAGATAATGAGCAGTTCTTC. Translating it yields CASSQVGQRDNEQFF.

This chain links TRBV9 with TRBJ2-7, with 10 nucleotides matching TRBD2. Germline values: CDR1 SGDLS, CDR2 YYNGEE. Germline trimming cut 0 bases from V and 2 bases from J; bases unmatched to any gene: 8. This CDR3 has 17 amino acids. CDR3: CASSVDRTSGTTYEQYF. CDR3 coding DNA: TGTGCCAGCAGCGTAGACAGGACTAGCGGTACCACCTACGAGCAGTACTTC.

CDR3 amino acids: CASSQNRDRLSYEQYF. In nucleotides, the CDR3 is TGCGCCAGCAGCCAGAACCGGGACAGGTTATCCTACGAGCAGTACTTC. The chain carries TRBV4-1 and TRBJ2-7, with TRBD1 matching 8 bases. V lost 3 bases, J lost 1 base, and 8 bases stayed unmatched. This CDR3 spans 16 amino acids. Germline V gene sequence: CDR1 MGHRA, CDR2 YSYEKL.

CDR3 DNA: TGCGCCAGCAGCCAAGGAAACTTCAGGGGGCGCTTCCCCCGATCTGGAAACACCATATATTTT. It is translated as CASSQGNFRGRFPRSGNTIYF. V and J are TRBV4-1 and TRBJ1-3, with 8 bases fitting TRBD1. J gave up 1 base and V 1 base, and 18 bases lay outside the gene matches. The CDR3 consists of 21 residues. The germline CDR1 and CDR2 sequences are MGHRA and YSYEKL.

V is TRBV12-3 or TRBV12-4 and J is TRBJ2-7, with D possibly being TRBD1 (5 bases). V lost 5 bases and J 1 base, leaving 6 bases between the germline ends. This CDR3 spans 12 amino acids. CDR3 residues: CASSTGSYEQYF. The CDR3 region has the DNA TGTGCCAGCAGTACAGGATCCTACGAGCAGTACTTC.

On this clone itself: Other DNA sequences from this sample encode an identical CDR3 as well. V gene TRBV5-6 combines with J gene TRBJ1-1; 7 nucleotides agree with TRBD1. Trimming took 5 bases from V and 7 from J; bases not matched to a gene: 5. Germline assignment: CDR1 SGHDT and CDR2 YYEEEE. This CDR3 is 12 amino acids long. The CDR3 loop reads CASSPGTDEAFF. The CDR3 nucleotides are TGTGCCAGCAGTCCCGGGACAGATGAAGCTTTCTTT.

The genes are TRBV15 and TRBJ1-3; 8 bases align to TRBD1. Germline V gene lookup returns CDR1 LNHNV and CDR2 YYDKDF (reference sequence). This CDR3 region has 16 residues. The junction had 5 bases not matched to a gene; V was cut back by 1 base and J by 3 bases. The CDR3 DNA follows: TGTGCCACCAGCAGAGCCGGGACAGGAGGTGGAAACACCATATATTTT. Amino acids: CATSRAGTGGGNTIYF.

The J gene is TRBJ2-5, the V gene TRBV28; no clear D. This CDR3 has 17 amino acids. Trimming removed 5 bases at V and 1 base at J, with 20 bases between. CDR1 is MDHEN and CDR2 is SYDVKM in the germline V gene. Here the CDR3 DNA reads TGTGCCAGCAGTCCCCGATGGGGATTGGGTAGCCAAGAGACCCAGTACTTC. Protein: CASSPRWGLGSQETQYF.

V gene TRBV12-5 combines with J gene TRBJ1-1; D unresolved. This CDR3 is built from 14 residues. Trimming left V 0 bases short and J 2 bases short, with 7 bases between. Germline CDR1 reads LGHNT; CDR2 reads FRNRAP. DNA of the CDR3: TGTGCTAGTGGTTTGGTGGCGGCCAACACTGAAGCTTTCTTT. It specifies CASGLVAANTEAFF.

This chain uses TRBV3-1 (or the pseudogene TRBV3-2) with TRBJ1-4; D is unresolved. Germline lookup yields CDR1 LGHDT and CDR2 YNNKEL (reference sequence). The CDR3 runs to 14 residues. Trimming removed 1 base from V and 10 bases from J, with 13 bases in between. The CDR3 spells CASSQVEVFGKLFF. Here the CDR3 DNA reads TGTGCCAGCAGCCAAGTCGAGGTTTTTGGAAAACTGTTTTTT.

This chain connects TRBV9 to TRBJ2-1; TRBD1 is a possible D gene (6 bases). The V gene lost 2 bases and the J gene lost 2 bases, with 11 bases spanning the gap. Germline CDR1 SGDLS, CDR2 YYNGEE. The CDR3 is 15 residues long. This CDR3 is CASSVSGTTYNEQFF. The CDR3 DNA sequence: TGTGCCAGCAGCGTCTCCGGGACAACCTACAATGAGCAGTTCTTC. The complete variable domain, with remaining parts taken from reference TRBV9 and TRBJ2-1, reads DSGVTQTPKHLITATGQRVTLRCSPRSGDLSVYWYQQSLDQGLQFLIQYYNGEERAKGNILERFSAQQFPDLHSELNLSSLELGDSALYFCASSVSGTTYNEQFFGPGTRLTVL.

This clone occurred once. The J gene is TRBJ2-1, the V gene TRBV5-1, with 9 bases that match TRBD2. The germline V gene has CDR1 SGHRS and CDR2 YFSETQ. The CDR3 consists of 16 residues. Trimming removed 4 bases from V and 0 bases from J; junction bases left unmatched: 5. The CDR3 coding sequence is TGCGCCAGCAGCCCCCTAGCGGGATCCTCCTACAATGAGCAGTTCTTC. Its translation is CASSPLAGSSYNEQFF.

The CDR3, as DNA: TGCGCCAGCAGCTTTAGCTCCCTGGACAGGCGAGATGAAAAACTGTTTTTT. Its protein is CASSFSSLDRRDEKLFF. The V call is TRBV5-1, the J call TRBJ1-4; 7 bases line up with TRBD1. V gave up 2 bases and J gave up 6 bases; unmatched junction bases: 13. Looked up from germline, CDR1 is SGHRS and CDR2 is YFSETQ. The CDR3 covers 17 residues.

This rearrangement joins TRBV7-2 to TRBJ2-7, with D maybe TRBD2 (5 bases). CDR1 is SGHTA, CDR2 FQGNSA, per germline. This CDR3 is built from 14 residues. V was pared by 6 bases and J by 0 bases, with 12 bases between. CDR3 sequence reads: CASSSRLSSYEQYF. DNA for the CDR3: TGTGCCAGCAGTTCTCGACTATCCTCCTACGAGCAGTACTTC.

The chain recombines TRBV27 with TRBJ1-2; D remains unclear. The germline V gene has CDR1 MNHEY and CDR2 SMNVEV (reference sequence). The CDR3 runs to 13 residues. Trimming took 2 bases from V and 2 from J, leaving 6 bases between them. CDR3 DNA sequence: TGTGCCAGCAGTTTAGCAAGAAACTATGGCTACACCTTC. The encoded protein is CASSLARNYGYTF.

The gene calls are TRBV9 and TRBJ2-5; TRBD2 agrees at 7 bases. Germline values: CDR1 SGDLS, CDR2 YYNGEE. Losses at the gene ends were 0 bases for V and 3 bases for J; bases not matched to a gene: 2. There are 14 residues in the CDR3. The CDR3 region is CASSVDREEETQYF. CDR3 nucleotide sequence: TGTGCCAGCAGCGTAGATCGGGAGGAAGAGACCCAGTACTTC.

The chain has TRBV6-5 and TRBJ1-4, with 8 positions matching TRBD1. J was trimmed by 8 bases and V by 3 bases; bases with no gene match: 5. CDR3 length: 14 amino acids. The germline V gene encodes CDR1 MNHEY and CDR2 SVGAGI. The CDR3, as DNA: TGTGCCAGCAGTTATCAGGGGGCGCGGGAAAAACTGTTTTTT. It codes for CASSYQGAREKLFF.

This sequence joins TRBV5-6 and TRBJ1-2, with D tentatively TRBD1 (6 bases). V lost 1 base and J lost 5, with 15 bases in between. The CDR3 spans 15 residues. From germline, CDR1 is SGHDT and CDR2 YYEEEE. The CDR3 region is CASSLRPGDRYGYTF. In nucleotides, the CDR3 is TGTGCCAGCAGCTTGAGGCCAGGGGATCGGTATGGCTACACCTTC. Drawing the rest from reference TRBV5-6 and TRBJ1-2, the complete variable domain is DAGVTQSPTHLIKTRGQQVTLRCSPKSGHDTVSWYQQALGQGPQFIFQYYEEEERQRGNFPDRFSGHQFPNYSSELNVNALLLGDSALYLCASSLRPGDRYGYTFGSGTRLTVV.

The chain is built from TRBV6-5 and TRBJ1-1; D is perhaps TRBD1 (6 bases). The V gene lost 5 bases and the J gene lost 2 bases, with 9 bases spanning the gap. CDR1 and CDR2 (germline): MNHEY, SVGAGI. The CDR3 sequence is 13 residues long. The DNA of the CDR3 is TGTGCCAGCAGTAGACAGGAAAACACTGAAGCTTTCTTT. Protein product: CASSRQENTEAFF.

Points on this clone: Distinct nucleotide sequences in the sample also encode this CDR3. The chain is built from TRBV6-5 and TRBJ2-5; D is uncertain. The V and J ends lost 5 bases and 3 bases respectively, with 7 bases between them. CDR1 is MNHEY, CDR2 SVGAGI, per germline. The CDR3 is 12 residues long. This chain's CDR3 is CASSRSEETQYF. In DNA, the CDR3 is TGTGCCAGCAGTCGGAGCGAAGAGACCCAGTACTTC.

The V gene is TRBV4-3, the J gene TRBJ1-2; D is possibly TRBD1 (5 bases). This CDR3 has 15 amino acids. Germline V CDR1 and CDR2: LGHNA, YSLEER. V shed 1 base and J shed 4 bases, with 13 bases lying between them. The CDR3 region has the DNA TGCGCCAGCAGCCAAGGTCCGGGGCAGGGCTATGGCTACACCTTC. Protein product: CASSQGPGQGYGYTF.

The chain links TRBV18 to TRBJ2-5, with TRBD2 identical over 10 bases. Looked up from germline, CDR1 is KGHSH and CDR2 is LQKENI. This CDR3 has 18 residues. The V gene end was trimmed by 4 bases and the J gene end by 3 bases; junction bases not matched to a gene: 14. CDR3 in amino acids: CASSRLIAGGPSEETQYF. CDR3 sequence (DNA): TGTGCCAGCTCACGACTGATAGCGGGGGGACCCTCCGAAGAGACCCAGTACTTC.

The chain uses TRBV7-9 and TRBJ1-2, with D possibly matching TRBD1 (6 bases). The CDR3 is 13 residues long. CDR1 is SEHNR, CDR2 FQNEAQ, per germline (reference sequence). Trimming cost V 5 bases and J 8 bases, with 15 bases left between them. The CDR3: CASSRQGLSGYTF. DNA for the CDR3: TGTGCCAGCAGCCGTCAGGGGCTCAGCGGCTACACCTTC.